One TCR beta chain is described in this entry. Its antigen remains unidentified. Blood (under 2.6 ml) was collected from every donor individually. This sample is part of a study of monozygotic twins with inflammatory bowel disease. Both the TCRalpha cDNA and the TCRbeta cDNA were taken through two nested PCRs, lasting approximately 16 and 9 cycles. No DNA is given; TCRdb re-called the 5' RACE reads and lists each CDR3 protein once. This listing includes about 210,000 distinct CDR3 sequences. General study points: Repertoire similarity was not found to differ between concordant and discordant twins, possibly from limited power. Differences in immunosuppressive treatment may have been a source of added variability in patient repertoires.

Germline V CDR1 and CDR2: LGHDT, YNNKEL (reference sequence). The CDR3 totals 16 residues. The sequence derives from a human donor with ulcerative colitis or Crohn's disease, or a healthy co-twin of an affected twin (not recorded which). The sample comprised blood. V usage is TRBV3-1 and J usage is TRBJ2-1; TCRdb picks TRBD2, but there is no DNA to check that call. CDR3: CASSHLLAGAYNEQFF.